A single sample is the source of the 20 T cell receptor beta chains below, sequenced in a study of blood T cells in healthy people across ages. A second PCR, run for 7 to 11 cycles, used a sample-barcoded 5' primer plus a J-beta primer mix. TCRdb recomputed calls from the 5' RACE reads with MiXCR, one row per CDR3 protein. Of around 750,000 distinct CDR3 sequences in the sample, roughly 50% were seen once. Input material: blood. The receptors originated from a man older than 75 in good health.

The CDR3 sequence: CASSPPGTGVYEQYF. CDR3 sequence (DNA): TGTGCCAGCTCACCCCCCGGGACAGGGGTTTACGAGCAGTACTTC. This sequence joins TRBV18 and TRBJ2-7, with 10 bases matching TRBD1. Germline V gene lookup returns CDR1 KGHSH and CDR2 LQKENI. J gave up 4 bases and V 3 bases, and 6 bases lay outside the gene matches. The CDR3 runs 15 residues.

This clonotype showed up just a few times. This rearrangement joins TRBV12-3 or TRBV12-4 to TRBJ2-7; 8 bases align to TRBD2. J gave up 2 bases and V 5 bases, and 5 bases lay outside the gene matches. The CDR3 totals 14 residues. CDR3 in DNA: TGTGCCAGCAGTGCGGGACTAGTGCCCTACGAGCAGTACTTC. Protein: CASSAGLVPYEQYF.

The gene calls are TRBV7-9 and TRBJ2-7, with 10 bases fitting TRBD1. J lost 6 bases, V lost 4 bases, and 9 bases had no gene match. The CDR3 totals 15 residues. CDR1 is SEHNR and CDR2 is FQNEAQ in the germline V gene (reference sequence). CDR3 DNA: TGTGCCAGCAGCTCGTCGAGGACAGGGGGGTCCGAGCAGTACTTC. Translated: CASSSSRTGGSEQYF.

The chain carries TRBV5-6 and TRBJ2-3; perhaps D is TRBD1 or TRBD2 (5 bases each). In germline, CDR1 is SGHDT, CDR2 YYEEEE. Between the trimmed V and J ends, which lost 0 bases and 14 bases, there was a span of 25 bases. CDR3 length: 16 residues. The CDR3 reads CASSLVEGSSHRYAYF. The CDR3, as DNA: TGTGCCAGCAGCTTGGTCGAGGGGAGCTCGCACAGATACGCGTATTTT.

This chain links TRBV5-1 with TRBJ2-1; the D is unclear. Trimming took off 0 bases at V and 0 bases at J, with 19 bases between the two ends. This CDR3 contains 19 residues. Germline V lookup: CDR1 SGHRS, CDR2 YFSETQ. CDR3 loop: CASSLAPFTGPSSYNEQFF. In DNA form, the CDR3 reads TGCGCCAGCAGCTTGGCACCTTTTACGGGTCCCAGCTCCTACAATGAGCAGTTCTTC.

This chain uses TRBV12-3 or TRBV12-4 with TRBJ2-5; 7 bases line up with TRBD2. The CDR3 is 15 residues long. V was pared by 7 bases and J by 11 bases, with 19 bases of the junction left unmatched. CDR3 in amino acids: CASTLRGLVTNEQYF. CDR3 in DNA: TGTGCCAGCACACTCCGCGGACTAGTCACCAATGAGCAGTACTTC.

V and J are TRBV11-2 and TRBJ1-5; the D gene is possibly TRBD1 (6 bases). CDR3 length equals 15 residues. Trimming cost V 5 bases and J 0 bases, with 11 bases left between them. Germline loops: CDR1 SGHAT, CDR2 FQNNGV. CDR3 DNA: TGTGCCAGCAGCCCTGGGGGACATAGCAATCAGCCCCAGCATTTT. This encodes CASSPGGHSNQPQHF.

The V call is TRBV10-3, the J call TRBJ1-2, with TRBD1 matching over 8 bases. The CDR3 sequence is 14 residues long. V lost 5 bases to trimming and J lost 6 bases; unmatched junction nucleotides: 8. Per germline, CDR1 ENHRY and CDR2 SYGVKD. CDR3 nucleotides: TGTGCCATCAGTTTGGACAGGGAAGTCGATGGCTACACCTTC. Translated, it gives CAISLDREVDGYTF.

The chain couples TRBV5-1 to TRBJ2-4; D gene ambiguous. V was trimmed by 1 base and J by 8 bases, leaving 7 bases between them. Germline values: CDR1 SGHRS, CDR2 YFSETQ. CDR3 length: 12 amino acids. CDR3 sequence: CASSLTADIQYF. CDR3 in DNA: TGCGCCAGCAGCTTGACTGCGGACATTCAGTACTTC. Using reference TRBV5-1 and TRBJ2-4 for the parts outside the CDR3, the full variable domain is KAGVTQTPRYLIKTRGQQVTLSCSPISGHRSVSWYQQTPGQGLQFLFEYFSETQRNKGNFPGRFSGRQFSNSRSEMNVSTLELGDSALYLCASSLTADIQYFGAGTRLSVL.

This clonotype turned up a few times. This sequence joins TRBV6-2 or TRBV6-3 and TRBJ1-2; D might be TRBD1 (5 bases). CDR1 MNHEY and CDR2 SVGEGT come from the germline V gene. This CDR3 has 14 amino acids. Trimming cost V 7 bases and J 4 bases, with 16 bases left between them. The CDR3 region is CASTSTGPGYGYTF. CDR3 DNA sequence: TGTGCCAGCACCTCCACAGGCCCGGGCTATGGCTACACCTTC.

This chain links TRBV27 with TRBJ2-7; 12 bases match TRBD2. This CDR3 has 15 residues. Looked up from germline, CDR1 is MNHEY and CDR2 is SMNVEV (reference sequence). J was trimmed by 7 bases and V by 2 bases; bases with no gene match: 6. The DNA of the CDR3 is TGTGCCAGCAGTTTACTGACTAGCGGGAGCGGGGAGCAGTACTTC. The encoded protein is CASSLLTSGSGEQYF.

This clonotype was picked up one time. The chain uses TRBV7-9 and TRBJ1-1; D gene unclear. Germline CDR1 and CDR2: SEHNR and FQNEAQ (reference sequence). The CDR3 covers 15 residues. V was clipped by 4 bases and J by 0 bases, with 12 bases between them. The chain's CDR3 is CASSSPRALNTEAFF. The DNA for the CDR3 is TGTGCCAGCAGCTCGCCTCGGGCCTTGAACACTGAAGCTTTCTTT.

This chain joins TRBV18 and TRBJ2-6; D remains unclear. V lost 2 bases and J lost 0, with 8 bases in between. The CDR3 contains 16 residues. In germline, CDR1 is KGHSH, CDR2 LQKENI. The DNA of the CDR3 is TGTGCCAGCTCACCAGCCACCGCCTCTGGGGCCAACGTCCTGACTTTC. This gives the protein CASSPATASGANVLTF.

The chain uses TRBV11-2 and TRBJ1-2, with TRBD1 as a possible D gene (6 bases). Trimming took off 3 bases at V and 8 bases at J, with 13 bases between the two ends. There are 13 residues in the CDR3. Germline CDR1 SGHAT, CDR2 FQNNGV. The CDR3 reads CASSLGGRRGYTF. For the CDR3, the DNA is TGTGCCAGCAGCTTGGGGGGCCGGCGGGGCTACACCTTC.

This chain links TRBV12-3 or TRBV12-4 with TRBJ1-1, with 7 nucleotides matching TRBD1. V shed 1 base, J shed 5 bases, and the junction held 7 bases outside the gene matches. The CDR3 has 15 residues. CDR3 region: CASSLVPGGNTEAFF. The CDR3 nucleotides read TGTGCCAGCAGTTTAGTCCCAGGGGGTAATACTGAAGCTTTCTTT.

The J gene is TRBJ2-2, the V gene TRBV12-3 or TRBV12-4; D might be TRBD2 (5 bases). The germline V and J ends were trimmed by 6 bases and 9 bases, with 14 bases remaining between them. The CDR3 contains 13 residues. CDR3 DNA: TGTGCCAGCAGCGGACTCCTGAACCGGGAGCTGTTTTTT. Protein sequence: CASSGLLNRELFF.

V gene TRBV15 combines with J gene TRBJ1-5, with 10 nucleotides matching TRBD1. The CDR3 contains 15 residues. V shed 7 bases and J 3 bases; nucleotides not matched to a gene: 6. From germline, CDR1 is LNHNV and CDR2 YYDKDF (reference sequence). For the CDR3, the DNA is TGTGCCACCACCTCCGGGACAGGGGACAATCAGCCCCAGCATTTT. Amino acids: CATTSGTGDNQPQHF.

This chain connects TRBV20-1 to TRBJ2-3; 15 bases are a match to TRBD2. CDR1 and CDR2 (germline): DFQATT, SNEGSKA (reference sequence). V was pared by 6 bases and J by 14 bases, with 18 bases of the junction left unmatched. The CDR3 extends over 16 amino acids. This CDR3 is CSAVDPGTSGRRYAYF. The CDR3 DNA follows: TGCAGTGCGGTGGACCCCGGGACTAGCGGGAGGCGATACGCGTATTTT.

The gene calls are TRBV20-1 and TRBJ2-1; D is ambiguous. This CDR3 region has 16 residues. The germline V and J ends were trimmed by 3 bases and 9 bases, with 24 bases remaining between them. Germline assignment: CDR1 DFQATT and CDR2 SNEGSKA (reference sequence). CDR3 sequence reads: CSARGQARRGLGEQFF. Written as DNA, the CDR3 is TGCAGTGCTAGGGGTCAAGCGAGGAGAGGATTGGGTGAGCAGTTCTTC.

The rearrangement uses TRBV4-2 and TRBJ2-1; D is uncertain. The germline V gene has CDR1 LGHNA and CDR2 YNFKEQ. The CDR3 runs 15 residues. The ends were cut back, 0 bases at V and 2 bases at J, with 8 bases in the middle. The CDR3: CASSQDRQPYNEQFF. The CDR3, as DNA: TGTGCCAGCAGCCAAGATCGGCAGCCCTACAATGAGCAGTTCTTC.